The 2 T cell receptor beta chains presented below share a single source sample, sequenced in a study of T cell changes during pregnancy in multiple sclerosis. Assay: immunoSEQ multiplex PCR; the TCRdb copy retains only in-frame clones and omits some. The table includes 50,000 to 60,000 clones, about 93% detected once. The sample here was CD4+ T cells from peripheral blood mononuclear cells, taken in the second trimester of pregnancy. The receptor source for this set is a female donor with multiple sclerosis, enrolled in a pregnancy study.

V gene TRBV28 combines with J gene TRBJ2-5, with 7 nucleotides matching TRBD1. CDR3 length equals 12 residues. The germline gives CDR1 MDHEN, CDR2 SYDVKM. Trimming cost V 10 bases and J 1 base; bases outside gene matches: 3. CDR3 nucleotide sequence: TGTGCCACCAGGACAGGCCAAGAGACCCAGTACTTC. Protein product: CATRTGQETQYF.

The chain employs TRBV10-3 and TRBJ1-1; 10 bases fit TRBD1. Trimming took 0 bases from V and 8 from J; bases not matched to a gene: 3. The germline CDR1 and CDR2 sequences are ENHRY and SYGVKD. The CDR3 sequence is 14 residues long. CDR3 sequence reads: CAISESTGGAEAFF. The CDR3 DNA sequence: TGTGCCATCAGTGAGTCGACAGGGGGCGCGGAAGCTTTCTTT.